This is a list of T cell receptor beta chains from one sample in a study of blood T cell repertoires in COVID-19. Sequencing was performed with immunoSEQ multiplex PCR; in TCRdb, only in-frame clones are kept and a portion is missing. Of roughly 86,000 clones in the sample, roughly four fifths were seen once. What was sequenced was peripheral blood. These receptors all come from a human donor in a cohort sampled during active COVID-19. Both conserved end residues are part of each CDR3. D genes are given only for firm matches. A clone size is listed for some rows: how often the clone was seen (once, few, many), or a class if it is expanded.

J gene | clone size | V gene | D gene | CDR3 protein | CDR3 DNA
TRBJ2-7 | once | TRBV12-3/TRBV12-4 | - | CASMRDLTYEQYF | TGTGCCAGCATGCGCGACTTAACCTACGAGCAGTACTTC
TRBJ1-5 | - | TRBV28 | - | CASSRQPSNQPQHF | TGTGCCAGCAGCCGACAGCCCAGCAATCAGCCCCAGCATTTT
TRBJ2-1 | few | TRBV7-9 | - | CASSLGEYNEQFF | TGTGCCAGCAGCTTAGGGGAGTACAATGAGCAGTTCTTC
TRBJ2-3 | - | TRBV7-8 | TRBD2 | CASSLGTSGAHHTQYF | TGTGCCAGCAGCTTAGGGACTAGCGGGGCTCATCATACGCAGTATTTT
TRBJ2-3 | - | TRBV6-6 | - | CASSYSSPDTQYF | TGTGCCAGCAGTTACTCGAGCCCAGATACGCAGTATTTT
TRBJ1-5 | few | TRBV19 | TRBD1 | CASSNPSRGGRDQPQHF | TGTGCCAGTAGTAACCCTTCTCGAGGGGGCCGGGATCAGCCCCAGCATTTT
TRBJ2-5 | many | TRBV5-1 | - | CASSPGQPRETQYF | TGCGCCAGCAGCCCCGGACAGCCGCGCGAGACCCAGTACTTC
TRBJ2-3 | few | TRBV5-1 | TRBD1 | CASRPPPGQGRDTQYF | TGCGCCAGCAGGCCCCCCCCGGGACAGGGGAGAGATACGCAGTATTTT
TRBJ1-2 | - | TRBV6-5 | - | CASRATAPYGYTF | TGTGCCAGCAGAGCGACGGCCCCCTATGGCTACACCTTC
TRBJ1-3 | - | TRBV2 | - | CASSEGRSGNTIYF | TGTGCCAGCAGTGAGGGCCGCTCTGGAAACACCATATATTTT
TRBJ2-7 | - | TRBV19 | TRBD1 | CASSIGTGTYEQYF | TGTGCCAGTAGTATTGGGACAGGGACCTACGAGCAGTACTTC
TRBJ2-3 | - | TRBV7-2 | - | CASSLGGFTDTQYF | TGTGCCAGCAGCTTAGGGGGCTTCACAGATACGCAGTATTTT
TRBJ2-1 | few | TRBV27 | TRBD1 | CASRDRGFNEQFF | TGTGCCAGCAGGGACAGGGGTTTCAATGAGCAGTTCTTC
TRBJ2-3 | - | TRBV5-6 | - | CASSLEFAGASTDTQYF | TGTGCCAGCAGCTTGGAGTTCGCGGGGGCTAGCACAGATACGCAGTATTTT
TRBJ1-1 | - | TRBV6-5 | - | CASRRGWGTNTEAFF | TGTGCCAGCCGAAGGGGGTGGGGCACGAACACTGAAGCTTTCTTT
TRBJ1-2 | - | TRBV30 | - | CAWSARGMGNYGYTF | TGTGCCTGGAGTGCACGGGGGATGGGGAACTATGGCTACACCTTC